This entry features one TCR beta chain sequence. The CDR3 has 12 amino acids. CDR1 MNHEY and CDR2 SVGAGI come from the germline V gene. Between the trimmed V and J ends, which lost 6 bases and 4 bases, there was a span of 7 bases. Primers for the PCR totalled 60 Vbeta and 13 Jbeta. The method was immunoSEQ multiplex PCR; TCRdb's version includes in-frame clones alone and lacks a portion of them. Of 220,000 or so clones listed, approximately 79% are singletons. The data were obtained in a study of cytomegalovirus exposure and HLA in healthy donors. The chain recombines TRBV6-5 with TRBJ1-5; no clear D. This receptor was taken from a man aged 45-65 years in good health and CMV-seronegative. The sample was PBMCs. CDR3 nucleotide sequence: TGTGCCAGCAGAGCACCTAATCAGCCCCAGCATTTT. Translating it yields CASRAPNQPQHF.